This TCR beta chain was identified during a study of OX40 agonist ivuxolimab in advanced cancers. The table came from immunoSEQ multiplex PCR; TCRdb's copy has only in-frame clones and leaves some out. Among tens of thousands of clones listed, about 93% were seen once. V shed 4 bases and J shed 0 bases, with 13 bases lying between them. This CDR3 comprises 16 residues. Germline V gene lookup returns CDR1 GTSNPN and CDR2 SVGIG (reference sequence). This clone turned up a few times. The TCR sequence derives from an adult with an advanced solid tumor such as melanoma, head and neck, liver or kidney cancer. This chain links TRBV30 with TRBJ2-6; D gene uncertain. Sequences were derived from CD4+ or CD8+ T cells sorted from blood, sampled in a trial of the OX40 agonist ivuxolimab. CDR3 in amino acids: CAWKFPGDSGANVLTF. The CDR3 coding sequence is TGTGCCTGGAAATTCCCTGGGGACTCTGGGGCCAACGTCCTGACTTTC.